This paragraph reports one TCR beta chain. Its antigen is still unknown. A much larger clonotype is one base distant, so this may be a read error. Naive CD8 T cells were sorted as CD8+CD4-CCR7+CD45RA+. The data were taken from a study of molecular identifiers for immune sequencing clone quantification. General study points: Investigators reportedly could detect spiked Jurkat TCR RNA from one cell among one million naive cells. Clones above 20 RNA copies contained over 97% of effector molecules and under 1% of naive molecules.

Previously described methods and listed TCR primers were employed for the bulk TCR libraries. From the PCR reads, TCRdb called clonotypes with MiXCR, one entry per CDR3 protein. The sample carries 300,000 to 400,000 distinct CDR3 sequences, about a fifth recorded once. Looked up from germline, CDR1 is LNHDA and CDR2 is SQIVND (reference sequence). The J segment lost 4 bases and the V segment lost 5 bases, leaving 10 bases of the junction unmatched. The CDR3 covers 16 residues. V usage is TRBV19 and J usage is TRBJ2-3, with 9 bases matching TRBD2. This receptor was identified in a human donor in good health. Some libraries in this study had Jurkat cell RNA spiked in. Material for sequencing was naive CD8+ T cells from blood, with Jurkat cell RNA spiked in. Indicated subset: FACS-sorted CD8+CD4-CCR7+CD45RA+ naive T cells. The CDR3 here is CASSVIAGELSDTQYF. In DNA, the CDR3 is TGTGCCAGTAGTGTAATAGCGGGAGAACTTTCAGATACGCAGTATTTT. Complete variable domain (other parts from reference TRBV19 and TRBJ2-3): DGGITQSPKYLFRKEGQNVTLSCEQNLNHDAMYWYRQDPGQGLRLIYYSQIVNDFQKGDIAEGYSVSREKKESFPLTVTSAQKNPTAFYLCASSVIAGELSDTQYFGPGTRLTVL.